The entry below gives a single T cell receptor (beta chain) sequence along with its context. Authors' data handling: Reference gene primer amplification gave estimated nucleated cell counts. The method was immunoSEQ multiplex PCR; TCRdb's version includes in-frame clones alone and lacks a portion of them. The V and J calls and clone size come from that table; D and trimming were worked out from the DNA. The sample has 120,000 or so clones, approximately 90% seen once; the top ten hold 3.3%. The CDR3 runs 12 residues. V shed 6 bases and J shed 5 bases, with 12 bases lying between them. Germline V gives CDR1 SGHNT, CDR2 YYREEE (reference sequence). The data originate from a study of blood T cell repertoires in COVID-19. Looking at the study overall: T cells, B-cell-depleted T cells, or PBMCs supplied cDNA or gDNA.

The source material was peripheral blood. The source of this sequence is a woman between 45 and 60 years old with acute or convalescent COVID-19. V usage is TRBV5-4 and J usage is TRBJ2-7; no reliable D call. The CDR3 DNA reads TGTGCCAGCAACTCCGCCACTAACGAGCAGTACTTC. Its protein is CASNSATNEQYF.